One sample yielded the 25 T cell receptor beta chains listed below, sequenced in a study of Ad26.COV2.S vaccination and SARS-CoV-2 variants. Documented treatment: roughly 18 received Ad26.COV2.S at low or high dose, single or two shots; about five received placebo; per-sample allocation not given. The samples date from day 63 after the first vaccine or placebo injection. Sequencing was performed with immunoSEQ multiplex PCR; in TCRdb, only in-frame clones are kept and a portion is missing. The sample holds more than 350,000 clones, around 90% seen once. The sample in question was peripheral blood, obtained in a trial of Ad26.COV2.S vaccine versus placebo. These receptors all stem from a person between 18 and 60 years old who received the Ad26.COV2.S COVID-19 vaccine or a placebo.

CDR3: CSVPRAKTGGAYNEQFF. The CDR3 nucleotides read TGCAGCGTTCCCAGGGCTAAGACAGGGGGCGCCTACAATGAGCAGTTCTTC. The J gene is TRBJ2-1, the V gene TRBV29-1; 10 bases match TRBD1. The CDR3 is made up of 17 amino acids. V gave up 5 bases and J gave up 2 bases; unmatched junction bases: 12. Germline V CDR1 and CDR2: SQVTM, ANQGSEA.

The rearrangement joins TRBV18 to TRBJ1-2, with 7 bases fitting TRBD1. Germline V gene lookup returns CDR1 KGHSH and CDR2 LQKENI. This CDR3 region has 14 residues. V was clipped by 3 bases and J by 5 bases; unmatched bases: 6. CDR3 region: CASSPGQEGYGYTF. Written as DNA, the CDR3 is TGTGCCAGCTCACCCGGACAGGAGGGGTATGGCTACACCTTC.

V is TRBV19 and J is TRBJ2-7, with 9 bases identical to TRBD1. The CDR3 length is 15 residues. Per germline, CDR1 LNHDA and CDR2 SQIVND (reference sequence). V shed 3 bases and J 4 bases; nucleotides not matched to a gene: 7. The CDR3 is CASSIAGQGVYEQYF. CDR3 coding DNA: TGTGCCAGTAGTATTGCGGGACAGGGCGTTTACGAGCAGTACTTC.

The chain uses TRBV4-3 and TRBJ2-1; weak D call: TRBD2 (6 bases). Trimming pared 0 bases from V and 3 bases from J, leaving 18 bases between. Germline V gives CDR1 LGHNA, CDR2 YSLEER. The CDR3 runs to 18 residues. This CDR3 is CASSQDGPSVAYYNEQFF. The CDR3, as DNA: TGCGCCAGCAGCCAAGATGGCCCTAGCGTGGCCTACTACAATGAGCAGTTCTTC.

This clone came up once. V is TRBV4-2 and J is TRBJ2-5; 7 bases are a match to TRBD1. The CDR3 spans 15 residues. CDR1 is LGHNA and CDR2 is YNFKEQ in the germline V gene. After removal of 4 bases from V and 6 bases from J, the junction contained 11 bases not matched to a gene. The CDR3 nucleotides are TGTGCCAGCAGCCCCCAGGGAACAGGGGAAAAGACCCAGTACTTC. Protein product: CASSPQGTGEKTQYF.

This clone was recorded a few times. This rearrangement joins TRBV28 to TRBJ1-5, with 10 bases aligning to TRBD1. This CDR3 has 15 residues. J was trimmed by 7 bases and V by 3 bases; bases with no gene match: 6. CDR1 is MDHEN and CDR2 is SYDVKM in the germline V gene. The CDR3 loop reads CASSLGQGFRQPQHF. CDR3 in DNA: TGTGCCAGCAGTTTGGGACAGGGGTTTCGACAGCCCCAGCATTTT.

The chain combines TRBV18 with TRBJ1-2; D remains ambiguous. Germline V lookup: CDR1 KGHSH, CDR2 LQKENI. Trimming removed 3 bases from V and 6 bases from J, with 11 bases in between. The CDR3 has 13 amino acids. CDR3 region: CASSPSTQDGYTF. The CDR3 bases are TGTGCCAGCTCACCTTCCACCCAGGATGGCTACACCTTC.

The CDR3: CASSPGGGGYTF. DNA of the CDR3: TGTGCCAGCAGTCCAGGGGGGGGTGGCTACACCTTC. The rearrangement uses TRBV12-3 or TRBV12-4 and TRBJ1-2; TRBD1 aligns across 7 bases. V lost 5 bases, J lost 7 bases, and 4 bases stayed unmatched. CDR3 length: 12 amino acids.

The rearrangement joins TRBV18 to TRBJ2-1; D gene ambiguous. Trimming pared 1 base from V and 9 bases from J, leaving 16 bases between. CDR3 length: 15 amino acids. Germline assignment: CDR1 KGHSH and CDR2 LQKENI. CDR3 loop: CASSPLEGSLVEQFF. The CDR3 DNA reads TGTGCCAGCTCACCACTCGAAGGGTCTCTGGTTGAGCAGTTCTTC.

V is TRBV29-1 and J is TRBJ2-3; D is uncertain. V gave up 0 bases and J gave up 4 bases, with 11 bases separating them. Germline V CDR1 and CDR2: SQVTM, ANQGSEA. The CDR3 runs to 14 residues. CDR3 bases: TGCAGCGTTGAAGATCGGAAAGCGTCAGATACGCAGTATTTT. Amino acids: CSVEDRKASDTQYF.

V usage is TRBV28 and J usage is TRBJ2-6; tentative D call: TRBD2 (5 bases). The CDR3 has 15 residues. Germline values: CDR1 MDHEN, CDR2 SYDVKM. V shed 7 bases and J shed 0 bases, with 10 bases lying between them. The chain's CDR3 is CASIPAGSGANVLTF. The DNA for the CDR3 is TGTGCCAGCATCCCGGCGGGCTCTGGGGCCAACGTCCTGACTTTC.

The J gene is TRBJ2-7, the V gene TRBV7-9, with 13 bases matching TRBD2. Germline V gene data show CDR1 as SEHNR and CDR2 as FQNEAQ (reference sequence). With 2 bases clipped from V and 4 bases from J, the junction kept 14 bases outside the gene matches. The CDR3 is made up of 19 amino acids. The CDR3 DNA reads as TGTGCCAGCAGCTTAACCACAGGGGGCAGGACTAGCGGGAGATACGAGCAGTACTTC. Its protein product is CASSLTTGGRTSGRYEQYF.

The rearrangement links TRBV5-6 to TRBJ2-6; D is unresolved. The V end was cut by 5 bases, the J end by 0 bases, with 6 bases between. The V gene's germline CDR1 is SGHDT and CDR2 YYEEEE. The CDR3 loop spans 14 amino acids. As DNA, the CDR3 is TGTGCCAGCAGTCGTACCTCTGGGGCCAACGTCCTGACTTTC. Its translation: CASSRTSGANVLTF. The full variable domain, in which reference TRBV5-6 and TRBJ2-6 provide the parts outside the CDR3, is DAGVTQSPTHLIKTRGQQVTLRCSPKSGHDTVSWYQQALGQGPQFIFQYYEEEERQRGNFPDRFSGHQFPNYSSELNVNALLLGDSALYLCASSRTSGANVLTFGAGSRLTVL.

V is TRBV5-5 and J is TRBJ2-7, with a tentative D call TRBD1 (6 bases). The germline V gene has CDR1 SGHKS and CDR2 YYEKEE (reference sequence). This CDR3 is 15 amino acids long. The V gene lost 0 bases and the J gene lost 1 base, with 11 bases spanning the gap. CDR3 sequence reads: CASSLGQAGSYEQYF. CDR3 nucleotides: TGTGCCAGCAGCTTGGGACAGGCCGGTTCCTACGAGCAGTACTTC.

The chain has TRBV27 and TRBJ2-7; 12 bases line up with TRBD1. The length of the CDR3 is 16 residues. Germline CDR1 is MNHEY and CDR2 is SMNVEV (reference sequence). V gave up 0 bases and J gave up 2 bases; unmatched junction bases: 2. CDR3 residues: CASSLSGQGATYEQYF. The CDR3 nucleotides are TGTGCCAGCAGTTTATCGGGACAGGGGGCCACCTACGAGCAGTACTTC.

This chain links TRBV2 with TRBJ2-3; 7 bases agree with TRBD2. V dropped 1 base and J dropped 5; count of bases not matched to a gene: 3. CDR3 size: 14 residues. Looked up from germline, CDR1 is SNHLY and CDR2 is FYNNEI. The CDR3 loop reads CASSEGGGRDTQYF. The CDR3 DNA is TGTGCCAGCAGTGAAGGGGGCGGGAGAGATACGCAGTATTTT.

The chain is built from TRBV19 and TRBJ1-1; 8 bases align to TRBD1. This CDR3 is 15 amino acids long. Trimming cost V 4 bases and J 0 bases; bases outside gene matches: 4. Germline values: CDR1 LNHDA, CDR2 SQIVND (reference sequence). This CDR3 reads CASSTRQGMNTEAFF. In nucleotides, the CDR3 is TGTGCCAGTAGTACAAGACAGGGGATGAACACTGAAGCTTTCTTT. The whole variable domain, remainder taken from reference TRBV19 and TRBJ1-1, is DGGITQSPKYLFRKEGQNVTLSCEQNLNHDAMYWYRQDPGQGLRLIYYSQIVNDFQKGDIAEGYSVSREKKESFPLTVTSAQKNPTAFYLCASSTRQGMNTEAFFGQGTRLTVV.

This rearrangement joins TRBV6-5 to TRBJ2-1; 13 bases agree with TRBD2. Trimming at V came to 5 bases and at J to 9 bases, leaving 4 bases not matched to a gene. Germline assignment: CDR1 MNHEY and CDR2 SVGAGI. This CDR3 region has 14 residues. The CDR3 DNA sequence: TGTGCCAGCAGTACTAGCGGGAGGGACGGTGAGCAGTTCTTC. This translates into CASSTSGRDGEQFF.

This chain links TRBV29-1 with TRBJ2-2; a weak D match, TRBD1 (6 bases). Germline V lookup: CDR1 SQVTM, CDR2 ANQGSEA. Trimming cost V 6 bases and J 2 bases, with 16 bases left between them. The CDR3 is made up of 15 amino acids. Written as DNA, the CDR3 is TGCAGCGTGGAACAGGGTACCATCAACACCGGGGAGCTGTTTTTT. Amino acids: CSVEQGTINTGELFF.

The sample holds one count of this clone. CDR3 in amino acids: CASSRDGLAIAGDTQYF. The CDR3 DNA follows: TGTGCCAGCAGCCGCGACGGACTAGCAATAGCAGGAGATACGCAGTATTTT. The J gene is TRBJ2-3, the V gene TRBV11-2, with TRBD2 matching 8 bases. The CDR3 is 17 residues long. Germline V gene lookup returns CDR1 SGHAT and CDR2 FQNNGV. The ends lost 5 bases at V and 5 bases at J; junction bases unmatched: 15.

This clone showed up just a few times. Other nucleotide sequences in the sample specify the same CDR3. The chain employs TRBV6-5 and TRBJ1-2, with 10 bases matching TRBD1. V was pared by 0 bases and J by 2 bases, with 0 bases of the junction left unmatched. This CDR3 contains 15 residues. In germline, CDR1 is MNHEY, CDR2 SVGAGI. CDR3 DNA: TGTGCCAGCAGTTACTCGACAGGGGGCAACTATGGCTACACCTTC. Its translation: CASSYSTGGNYGYTF.

The chain is built from TRBV9 and TRBJ2-7; a possible D gene is TRBD2 (5 bases). Trimming stripped 3 bases from V and 6 bases from J, with 22 bases between. The CDR3 has 16 residues. From germline, CDR1 is SGDLS and CDR2 YYNGEE. This CDR3 is CASSALGGAAGSEQYF. Here the CDR3 DNA reads TGTGCCAGCAGCGCCCTGGGCGGAGCGGCGGGCAGCGAGCAGTACTTC.

The chain joins TRBV5-4 to TRBJ2-1; 11 positions match TRBD2. Looked up from germline, CDR1 is SGHNT and CDR2 is YYREEE (reference sequence). V was pared by 4 bases and J by 7 bases, with 13 bases of the junction left unmatched. The CDR3 has 17 amino acids. This CDR3 is CASSPMIAGGPSNEQFF. The CDR3 nucleotides read TGTGCCAGCAGCCCTATGATAGCGGGAGGGCCGTCGAATGAGCAGTTCTTC.

The chain uses TRBV10-3 and TRBJ2-5; D call uncertain. Germline V gives CDR1 ENHRY, CDR2 SYGVKD. The CDR3 sequence is 14 residues long. V gave up 2 bases and J gave up 1 base, with 8 bases separating them. Here the CDR3 reads CAISEGNAQETQYF. As DNA, the CDR3 is TGTGCCATCAGTGAGGGGAACGCCCAAGAGACCCAGTACTTC.

This rearrangement joins TRBV24-1 to TRBJ2-1; weak D call: TRBD2 (5 bases). The CDR3 covers 15 residues. CDR1 is KGHDR and CDR2 is SFDVKD in the germline V gene. Trimming took off 4 bases at V and 3 bases at J, with 12 bases between the two ends. CDR3 nucleotide sequence: TGTGCCACCAGTGACCCCACTAGACTCTACAATGAGCAGTTCTTC. It specifies CATSDPTRLYNEQFF.